The source of this T cell receptor (beta chain) is a study of technical replicates of blood from several donors. Germline values: CDR1 SSHAT, CDR2 FNYEAQ (reference sequence). With 5 bases removed from V and 7 bases from J, the gap between germline ends came to 11 bases. The CDR3 has 13 residues. Repertoires were generated with immunoSEQ multiplex PCR, while TCRdb's copy carries only in-frame clones and drops some. The sample contains under 65,000 clones, roughly 90% of which appear only once. The sequence came from a human donor in good health. Some clones in this sample may be carry-over from other donors' samples. The chain combines TRBV7-7 with TRBJ2-2; no firm D call. Sequencing input: PBMCs. The CDR3 region has the DNA TGTGCCAGCAGCCCCGCAGGTGGCGGGGAGCTGTTTTTT. It specifies CASSPAGGGELFF. Full variable domain (remainder filled in from reference TRBV7-7 and TRBJ2-2): GAGVSQSPRYKVTKRGQDVTLRCDPISSHATLYWYQQALGQGPEFLTYFNYEAQPDKSGLPSDRFSAERPEGSISTLTIQRTEQRDSAMYRCASSPAGGGELFFGEGSRLTVL.